Sequencing of this TCR beta chain was carried out in a study of OX40 agonist ivuxolimab in advanced cancers. Sequencing was performed with immunoSEQ multiplex PCR; in TCRdb, only in-frame clones are kept and a portion is missing. The table records 90,000 to 120,000 clones, under 95% of them present only once. The CDR3 is 14 residues long. Germline CDR1 and CDR2: MNHEY and SMNVEV (reference sequence). The rearrangement links TRBV27 to TRBJ2-5; 8 nucleotides match TRBD1. The end of the DNA is better explained by TRBJ2-7, so the J call may be wrong. This TCR derives from an adult with an advanced solid tumor such as melanoma, head and neck, liver or kidney cancer. Sequencing was performed on CD4+ or CD8+ T cells sorted from blood, taken in a trial of the OX40 agonist ivuxolimab. The CDR3 protein is CASAVQGANYEQYF. CDR3 DNA: TGTGCCAGCGCCGTTCAGGGGGCGAACTACGAGCAGTACTTC.